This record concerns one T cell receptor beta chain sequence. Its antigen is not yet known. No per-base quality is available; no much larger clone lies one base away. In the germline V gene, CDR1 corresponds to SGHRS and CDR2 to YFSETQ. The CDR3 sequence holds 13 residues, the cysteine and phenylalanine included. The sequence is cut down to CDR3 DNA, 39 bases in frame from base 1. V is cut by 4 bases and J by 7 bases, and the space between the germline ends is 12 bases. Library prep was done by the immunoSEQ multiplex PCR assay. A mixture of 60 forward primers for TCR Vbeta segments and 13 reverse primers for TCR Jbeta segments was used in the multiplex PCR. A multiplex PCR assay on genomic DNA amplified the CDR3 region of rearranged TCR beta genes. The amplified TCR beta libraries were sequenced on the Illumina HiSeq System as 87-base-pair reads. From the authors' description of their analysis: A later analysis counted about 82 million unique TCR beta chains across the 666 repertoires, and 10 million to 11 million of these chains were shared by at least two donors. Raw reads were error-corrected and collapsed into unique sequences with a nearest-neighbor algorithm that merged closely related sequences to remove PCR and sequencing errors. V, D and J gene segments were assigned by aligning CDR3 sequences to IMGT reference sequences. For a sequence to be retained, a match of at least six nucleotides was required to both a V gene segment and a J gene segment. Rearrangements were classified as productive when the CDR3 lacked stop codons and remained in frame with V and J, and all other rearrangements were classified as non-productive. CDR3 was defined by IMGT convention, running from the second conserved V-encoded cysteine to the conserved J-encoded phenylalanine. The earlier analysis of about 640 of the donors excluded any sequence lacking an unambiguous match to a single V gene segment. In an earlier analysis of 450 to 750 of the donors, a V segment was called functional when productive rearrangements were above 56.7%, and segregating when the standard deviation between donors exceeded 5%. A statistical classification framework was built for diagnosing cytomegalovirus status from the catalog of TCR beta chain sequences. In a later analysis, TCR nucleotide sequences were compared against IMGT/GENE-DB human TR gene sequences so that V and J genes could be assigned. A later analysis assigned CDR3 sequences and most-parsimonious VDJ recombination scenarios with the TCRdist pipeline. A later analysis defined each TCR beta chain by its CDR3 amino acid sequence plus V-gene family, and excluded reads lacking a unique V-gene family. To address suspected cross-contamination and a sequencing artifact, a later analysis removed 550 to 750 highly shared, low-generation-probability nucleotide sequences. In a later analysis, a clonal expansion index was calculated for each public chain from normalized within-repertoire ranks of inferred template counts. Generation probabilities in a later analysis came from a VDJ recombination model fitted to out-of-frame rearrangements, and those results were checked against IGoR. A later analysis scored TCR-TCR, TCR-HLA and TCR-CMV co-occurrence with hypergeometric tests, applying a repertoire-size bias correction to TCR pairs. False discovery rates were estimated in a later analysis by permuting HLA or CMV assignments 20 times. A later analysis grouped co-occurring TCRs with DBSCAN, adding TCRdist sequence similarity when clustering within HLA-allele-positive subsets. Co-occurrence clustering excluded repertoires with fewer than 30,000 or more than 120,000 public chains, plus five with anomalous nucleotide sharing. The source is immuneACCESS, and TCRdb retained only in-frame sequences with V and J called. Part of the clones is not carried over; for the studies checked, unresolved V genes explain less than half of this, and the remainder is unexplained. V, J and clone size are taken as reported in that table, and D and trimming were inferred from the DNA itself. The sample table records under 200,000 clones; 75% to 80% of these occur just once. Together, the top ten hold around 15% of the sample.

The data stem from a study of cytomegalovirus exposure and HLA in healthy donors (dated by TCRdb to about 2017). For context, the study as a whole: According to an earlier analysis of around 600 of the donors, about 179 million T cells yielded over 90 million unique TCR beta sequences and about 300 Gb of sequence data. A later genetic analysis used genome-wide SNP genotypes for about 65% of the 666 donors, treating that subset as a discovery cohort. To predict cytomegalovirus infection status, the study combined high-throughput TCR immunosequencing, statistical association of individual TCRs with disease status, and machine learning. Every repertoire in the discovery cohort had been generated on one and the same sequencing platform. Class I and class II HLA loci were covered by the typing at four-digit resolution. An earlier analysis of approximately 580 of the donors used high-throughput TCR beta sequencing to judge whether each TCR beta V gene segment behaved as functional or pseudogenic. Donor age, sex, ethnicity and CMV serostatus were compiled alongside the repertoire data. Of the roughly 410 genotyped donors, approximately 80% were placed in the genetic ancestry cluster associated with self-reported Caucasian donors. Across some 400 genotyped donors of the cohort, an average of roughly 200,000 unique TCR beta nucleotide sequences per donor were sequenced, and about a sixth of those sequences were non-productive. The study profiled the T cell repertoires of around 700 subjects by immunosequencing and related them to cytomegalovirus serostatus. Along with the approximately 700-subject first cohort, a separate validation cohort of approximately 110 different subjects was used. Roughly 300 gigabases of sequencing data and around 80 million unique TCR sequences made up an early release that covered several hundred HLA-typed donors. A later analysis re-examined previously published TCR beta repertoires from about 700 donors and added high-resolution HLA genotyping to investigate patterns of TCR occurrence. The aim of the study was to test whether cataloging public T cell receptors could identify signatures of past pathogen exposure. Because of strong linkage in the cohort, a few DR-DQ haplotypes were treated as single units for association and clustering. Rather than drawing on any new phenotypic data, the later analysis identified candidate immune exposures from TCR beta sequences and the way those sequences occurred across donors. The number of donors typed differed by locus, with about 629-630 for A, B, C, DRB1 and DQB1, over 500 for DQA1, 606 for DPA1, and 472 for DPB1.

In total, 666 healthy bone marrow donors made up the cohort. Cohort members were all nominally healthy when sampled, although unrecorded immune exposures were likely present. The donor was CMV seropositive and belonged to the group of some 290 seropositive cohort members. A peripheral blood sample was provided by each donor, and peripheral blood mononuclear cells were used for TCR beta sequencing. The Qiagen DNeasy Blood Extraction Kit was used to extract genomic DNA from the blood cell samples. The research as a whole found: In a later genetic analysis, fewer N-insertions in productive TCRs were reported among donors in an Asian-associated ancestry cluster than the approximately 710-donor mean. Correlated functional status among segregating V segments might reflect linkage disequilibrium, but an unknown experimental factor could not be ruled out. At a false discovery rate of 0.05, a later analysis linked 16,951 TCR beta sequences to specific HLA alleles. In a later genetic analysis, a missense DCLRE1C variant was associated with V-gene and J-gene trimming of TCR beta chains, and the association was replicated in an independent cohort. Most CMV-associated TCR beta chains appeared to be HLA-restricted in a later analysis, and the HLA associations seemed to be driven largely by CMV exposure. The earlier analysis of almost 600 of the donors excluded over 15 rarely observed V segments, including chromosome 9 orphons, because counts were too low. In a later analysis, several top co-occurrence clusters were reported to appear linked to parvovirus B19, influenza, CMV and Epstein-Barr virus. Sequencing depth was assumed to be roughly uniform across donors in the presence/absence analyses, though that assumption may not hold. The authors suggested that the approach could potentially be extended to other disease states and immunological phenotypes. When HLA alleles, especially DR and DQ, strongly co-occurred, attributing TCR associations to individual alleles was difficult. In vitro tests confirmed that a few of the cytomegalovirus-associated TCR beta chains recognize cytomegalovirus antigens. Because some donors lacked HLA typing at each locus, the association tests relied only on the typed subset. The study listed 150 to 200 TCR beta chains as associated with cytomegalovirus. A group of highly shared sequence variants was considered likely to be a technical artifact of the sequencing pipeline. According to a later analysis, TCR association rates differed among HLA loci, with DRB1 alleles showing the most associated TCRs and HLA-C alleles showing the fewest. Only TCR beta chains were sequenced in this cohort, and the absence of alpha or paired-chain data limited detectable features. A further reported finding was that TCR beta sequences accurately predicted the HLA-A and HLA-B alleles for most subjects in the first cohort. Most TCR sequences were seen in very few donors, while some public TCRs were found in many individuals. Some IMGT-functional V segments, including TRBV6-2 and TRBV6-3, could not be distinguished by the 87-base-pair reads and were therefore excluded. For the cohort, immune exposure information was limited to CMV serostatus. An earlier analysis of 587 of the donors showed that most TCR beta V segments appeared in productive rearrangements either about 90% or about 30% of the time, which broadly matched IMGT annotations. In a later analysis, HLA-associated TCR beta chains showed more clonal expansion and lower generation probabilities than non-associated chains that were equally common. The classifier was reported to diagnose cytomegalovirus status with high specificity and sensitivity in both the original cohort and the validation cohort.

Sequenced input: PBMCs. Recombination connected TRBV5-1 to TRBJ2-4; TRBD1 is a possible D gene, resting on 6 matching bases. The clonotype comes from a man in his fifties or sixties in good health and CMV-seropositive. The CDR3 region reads CASSQDSGNIQYF. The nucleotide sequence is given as TGCGCCAGCAGCCAGGACAGTGGGAACATTCAGTACTTC.